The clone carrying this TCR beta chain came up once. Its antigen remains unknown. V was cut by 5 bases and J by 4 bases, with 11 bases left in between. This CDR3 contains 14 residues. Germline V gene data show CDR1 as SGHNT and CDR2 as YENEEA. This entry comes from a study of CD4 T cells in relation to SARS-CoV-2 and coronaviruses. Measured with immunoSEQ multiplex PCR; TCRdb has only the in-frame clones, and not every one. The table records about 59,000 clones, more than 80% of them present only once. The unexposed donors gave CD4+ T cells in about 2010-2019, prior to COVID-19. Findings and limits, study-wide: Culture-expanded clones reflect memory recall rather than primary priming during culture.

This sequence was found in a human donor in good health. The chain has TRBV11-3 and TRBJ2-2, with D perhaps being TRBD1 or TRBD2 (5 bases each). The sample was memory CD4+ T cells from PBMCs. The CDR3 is CASSQSGTTGELFF. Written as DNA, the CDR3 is TGTGCCAGCAGCCAGTCGGGGACCACCGGGGAGCTGTTTTTT.